Below are 14 T cell receptor beta chains sequenced from a single sample in a study of T cells after yellow fever vaccination. TCRdb re-derived calls from the 5' RACE reads in MiXCR, one entry per CDR3 protein. The sample includes just under 600,000 distinct CDR3 sequences, about 14% of them seen just once. Material: PBMCs, obtained on the day of the yellow fever booster vaccination. These receptors came from a man younger than 40 who received the YFV17D yellow fever vaccine.

J is TRBJ2-1 and V is TRBV20-1, with 13 positions matching TRBD2. The ends lost 6 bases at V and 1 base at J; junction bases unmatched: 9. The germline V gene encodes CDR1 DFQATT and CDR2 SNEGSKA (reference sequence). The CDR3 is 17 amino acids. The CDR3 DNA follows: TGCAGTGCCATCGGACTAGCGGGAGAGAGGTCCTACAATGAGCAGTTCTTC. Translated, it gives CSAIGLAGERSYNEQFF.

V usage is TRBV9 and J usage is TRBJ2-3, with unresolved D. Germline V lookup: CDR1 SGDLS, CDR2 YYNGEE. The V end was cut by 3 bases, the J end by 2 bases, with 4 bases between. This CDR3 region has 12 residues. CDR3 in amino acids: CASSDATDTQYF. The CDR3 bases are TGTGCCAGCAGCGATGCCACAGATACGCAGTATTTT.

The chain is built from TRBV18 and TRBJ2-2; 10 bases agree with TRBD2. CDR1 KGHSH and CDR2 LQKENI come from the germline V gene. V gave up 4 bases and J gave up 2 bases; unmatched junction bases: 4. The CDR3 runs 16 residues. The chain's CDR3 is CASSQLAGGNTGELFF. The CDR3 DNA reads as TGTGCCAGCTCACAATTAGCGGGAGGAAACACCGGGGAGCTGTTTTTT.

V gene TRBV4-3 combines with J gene TRBJ2-4, with TRBD1 identical over 9 bases. The germline V gene encodes CDR1 LGHNA and CDR2 YSLEER. V shed 0 bases and J 8 bases; nucleotides not matched to a gene: 5. The CDR3 length is 15 residues. Here the CDR3 DNA reads TGCGCCAGCAGCCAAGAAGGACAGGGGCGGGACATTCAGTACTTC. It yields the protein CASSQEGQGRDIQYF.

This clonotype was counted between two and nine times. The chain carries TRBV25-1 and TRBJ2-1; TRBD2 aligns across 12 bases. Unmatched junction bases numbered 3, after V lost 4 bases and J lost 2 bases. This CDR3 is 16 amino acids long. CDR1 is MGHDK, CDR2 SYGVNS, per germline. The CDR3 region has the DNA TGTGCCAGCAGTGCAGGGACTAGCGGGCCCTACAATGAGCAGTTCTTC. Protein: CASSAGTSGPYNEQFF.

The chain employs TRBV7-2 and TRBJ2-3; no clear D. V lost 0 bases and J lost 4, with 5 bases in between. This CDR3 is 13 amino acids long. Germline V gene lookup returns CDR1 SGHTA and CDR2 FQGNSA. The CDR3 sequence is CASSLARPDTQYF. The CDR3, as DNA: TGTGCCAGCAGCTTAGCGAGGCCAGATACGCAGTATTTT.

CDR3 loop: CASSRSRGQFF. CDR3 bases: TGTGCCAGCAGCCGTAGCAGAGGGCAGTTCTTC. The V gene is TRBV7-2, the J gene TRBJ2-1; D unresolved. Germline assignment: CDR1 SGHTA and CDR2 FQGNSA. The CDR3 contains 11 residues. With 5 bases removed from V and 12 bases from J, the gap between germline ends came to 11 bases.

The gene calls are TRBV9 and TRBJ2-1; TRBD1 is a possible D gene (7 bases). Germline V gives CDR1 SGDLS, CDR2 YYNGEE. The CDR3 spans 17 residues. V dropped 0 bases and J dropped 7 bases, with 20 bases sitting between them. The CDR3 is CASSVALAVAGGNEQFF. Written as DNA, the CDR3 is TGTGCCAGCAGCGTAGCTCTGGCTGTGGCAGGGGGGAATGAGCAGTTCTTC. Combining the CDR3 with reference TRBV9 and TRBJ2-1 gives the whole variable domain DSGVTQTPKHLITATGQRVTLRCSPRSGDLSVYWYQQSLDQGLQFLIQYYNGEERAKGNILERFSAQQFPDLHSELNLSSLELGDSALYFCASSVALAVAGGNEQFFGPGTRLTVL.

This chain links TRBV15 with TRBJ2-1; D not resolved. Per the germline V gene, CDR1 is LNHNV and CDR2 is YYDKDF (reference sequence). The CDR3 consists of 10 residues. V lost 8 bases and J lost 7, with 6 bases in between. The CDR3 DNA reads as TGTGCCACCGGCACGAATGAGCAGTTCTTC. It codes for CATGTNEQFF.

This clonotype was detected a few times. The chain links TRBV7-9 to TRBJ2-7, with D perhaps TRBD2 (6 bases). Germline V CDR1 and CDR2: SEHNR, FQNEAQ (reference sequence). The V end lost 0 bases, the J end lost 6 bases, and 12 bases lay between the germline ends. The CDR3 covers 14 residues. The CDR3 DNA follows: TGTGCCAGCAGCTTAGCTGGGGGGTCGAGCGAGCAGTACTTC. Translating gives CASSLAGGSSEQYF.

This clonotype occurred a few times. This sequence joins TRBV3-1 and TRBJ1-6; a possible D gene is TRBD1 (6 bases). The CDR3 spans 11 residues. From germline, CDR1 is LGHDT and CDR2 YNNKEL (reference sequence). V was shortened by 9 bases and J by 11 bases, with 11 bases between the two germline ends. For the CDR3, the DNA is TGTGCCAGTAGCGGGGGGCCACCCCTCCACTTT. Translated: CASSGGPPLHF.

This clonotype appeared a few times. The rearrangement joins TRBV20-1 to TRBJ2-1; 8 bases align to TRBD2. CDR3 length: 16 residues. Germline V gene lookup returns CDR1 DFQATT and CDR2 SNEGSKA (reference sequence). After removal of 2 bases from V and 0 bases from J, the junction contained 6 bases not matched to a gene. The CDR3 protein is CSARSSAGASYNEQFF. In DNA form, the CDR3 reads TGCAGTGCTAGATCCTCAGCGGGGGCCTCCTACAATGAGCAGTTCTTC.

This clonotype was seen only a few times. V and J are TRBV29-1 and TRBJ2-1; 13 nucleotides align to TRBD2. V shed 7 bases, J shed 7 bases, and the junction held 13 bases outside the gene matches. The CDR3 has 16 residues. Germline-derived CDR1 and CDR2 are SQVTM and ANQGSEA. CDR3 nucleotide sequence: TGCAGCGCCCGCCGCCAACTAGCGGGAGGGCCGAATGAGCAGTTCTTC. This translates into CSARRQLAGGPNEQFF.

The rearrangement uses TRBV18 and TRBJ2-6, with 8 positions matching TRBD1. This CDR3 has 17 amino acids. The V gene's germline CDR1 is KGHSH and CDR2 LQKENI. Trimming took 6 bases from V and 0 from J; bases not matched to a gene: 7. CDR3 in amino acids: CASSGTGSPSGANVLTF. In nucleotides, the CDR3 is TGTGCCAGCTCCGGGACAGGTTCCCCCTCTGGGGCCAACGTCCTGACTTTC.